Below, 26 T cell receptor beta chains from the same sample are listed, as sequenced in a study of beta chain features in type 1 diabetes. The study's findings and limits: Moderate but significant shortening of TCRB CDR3s was recorded in all four CD4+ subsets from Type 1 diabetes patients.

For these TCRs, the target antigens are not known. Since all of the isolated RNA was reverse transcribed, expressed TCRB transcripts were what got sequenced. TCRdb keeps only in-frame clones here, not all; method: immunoSEQ multiplex PCR. The repertoire holds 120,000 or so clones, with 15% to 20% as singletons. The sample consisted of central memory CD4+ T cells from blood. Receptors were obtained from a man aged 18 to 30 with type 1 diabetes.

This clone has just a few counts. The junction shows a germline mismatch at one end, possibly a read error. The chain joins TRBV2 to TRBJ2-3; 13 bases map to TRBD2. Germline CDR1 and CDR2: SNHLY and FYNNEI. This CDR3 spans 15 amino acids. CDR3 DNA: TGTGCCGGAGGACTAGCGGGAGTTAGCAAAGATACGCAGTATTTT. Protein product: CAGGLAGVSKDTQYF.

This clone was seen a handful of times. This rearrangement joins TRBV18 to TRBJ2-3; D is unresolved. CDR3 length equals 13 residues. The germline V gene encodes CDR1 KGHSH and CDR2 LQKENI. V lost 6 bases to trimming and J lost 3 bases, with 10 bases between them. DNA for the CDR3: TGTGCCAGCTCCCTTCAAGGTACAGATACGCAGTATTTT. It translates to CASSLQGTDTQYF.

This clone has just a few counts. The rearrangement uses TRBV19 and TRBJ2-1; TRBD1 matches at 7 bases. Germline-derived CDR1 and CDR2 are LNHDA and SQIVND (reference sequence). V shed 4 bases, J shed 7 bases, and the junction held 4 bases outside the gene matches. This CDR3 spans 13 amino acids. The CDR3 nucleotides read TGTGCCAGTAGTACCCAGACAGGGAATGAGCAGTTCTTC. Amino acid sequence: CASSTQTGNEQFF.

This clone was seen a handful of times. This rearrangement joins TRBV9 to TRBJ2-3; 8 bases agree with TRBD2. After removal of 4 bases from V and 5 bases from J, the junction contained 12 bases not matched to a gene. Germline CDR1 and CDR2: SGDLS and YYNGEE. This CDR3 comprises 16 residues. This CDR3 is CASSPYGGATVDTQYF. The CDR3 DNA sequence: TGTGCCAGCAGCCCGTACGGGGGGGCCACCGTAGATACGCAGTATTTT.

The J gene is TRBJ2-1, the V gene TRBV10-3; weak D call: TRBD2 (6 bases). This CDR3 contains 13 residues. Germline assignment: CDR1 ENHRY and CDR2 SYGVKD. Deletions cut 9 bases from V and 3 bases from J, with 12 bases between. The CDR3 DNA reads TGTGCCATAGGGACTCCGGACTACAATGAGCAGTTCTTC. Translation gives CAIGTPDYNEQFF.

V usage is TRBV19 and J usage is TRBJ2-6; D call uncertain. The V gene's germline CDR1 is LNHDA and CDR2 SQIVND (reference sequence). Trimming cost V 0 bases and J 2 bases, with 5 bases left between them. The CDR3 extends over 15 amino acids. CDR3 protein: CASSIEGTGANVLTF. Written as DNA, the CDR3 is TGTGCCAGTAGTATAGAGGGAACTGGGGCCAACGTCCTGACTTTC.

The chain joins TRBV5-1 to TRBJ1-1; possibly TRBD1 for D (5 bases). V was pared by 2 bases and J by 1 base, with 12 bases between. Germline-derived CDR1 and CDR2 are SGHRS and YFSETQ. The CDR3 has 15 amino acids. CDR3 bases: TGCGCCAGCAGCTTCTCAGGGACCAAGAACACTGAAGCTTTCTTT. Translation gives CASSFSGTKNTEAFF.

This clone was seen a few times. The V and J genes are TRBV5-4 and TRBJ1-4; a weak D match, TRBD1 (5 bases). In germline, CDR1 is SGHNT, CDR2 YYREEE (reference sequence). The CDR3 extends over 15 amino acids. The V and J ends lost 3 bases and 3 bases respectively, with 12 bases between them. CDR3 nucleotide sequence: TGTGCCAGCAGCTCGTCAGCAGGGTCTAATGAAAAACTGTTTTTT. As protein: CASSSSAGSNEKLFF.

This clone has at least ten counts. The same CDR3 arises from other DNA sequences in this sample as well. The chain carries TRBV19 and TRBJ1-5; possibly TRBD1 for D (5 bases). The CDR3 covers 14 residues. Germline lookup yields CDR1 LNHDA and CDR2 SQIVND (reference sequence). The V end was cut by 3 bases, the J end by 2 bases, with 8 bases between. DNA of the CDR3: TGTGCCAGTAGTATTCAGGGTGGCAATCAGCCCCAGCATTTT. Translating it yields CASSIQGGNQPQHF.

This clone was observed many times. The rearrangement links TRBV13 to TRBJ2-3; unclear D gene. Germline V gene sequence: CDR1 PRHDT, CDR2 FYEKMQ (reference sequence). Deletions cut 3 bases from V and 6 bases from J, with 7 bases between. The CDR3 consists of 12 residues. The CDR3 reads CASSFTRDTQYF. CDR3 DNA: TGTGCCAGCAGCTTTACACGGGATACGCAGTATTTT.

The gene calls are TRBV5-4 and TRBJ2-3; D is uncertain. Germline V gives CDR1 SGHNT, CDR2 YYREEE (reference sequence). V lost 4 bases and J 2 bases, leaving 11 bases between the germline ends. This CDR3 is 14 amino acids long. This CDR3 reads CASSAGPNTDTQYF. CDR3 bases: TGTGCCAGCAGCGCCGGACCCAACACAGATACGCAGTATTTT.

The CDR3 coding sequence is TGTGCCTGGAGTCGGGACCCCCCCTACGAGCAGTACTTC. Amino acids: CAWSRDPPYEQYF. This chain connects TRBV30 to TRBJ2-7, with D tentatively TRBD1 or TRBD2 (5 bases each). Germline values: CDR1 GTSNPN, CDR2 SVGIG (reference sequence). CDR3 length: 13 amino acids. Trimming pared 2 bases from V and 2 bases from J, leaving 10 bases between. The full variable domain, with the rest looked up from reference TRBV30 and TRBJ2-7, is SQTIHQWPATLVQPVGSPLSLECTVEGTSNPNLYWYRQAAGRGLQLLFYSVGIGQISSEVPQNLSASRPQDRQFILSSKKLLLSDSGFYLCAWSRDPPYEQYFGPGTRLTVT.

The chain recombines TRBV2 with TRBJ2-4; 9 bases agree with TRBD2. Germline V gives CDR1 SNHLY, CDR2 FYNNEI. The CDR3 spans 17 residues. With V trimmed by 5 bases and J by 6 bases, 14 bases remained unmatched. The CDR3 is CASSTKRGELRGNIQYF. As DNA, the CDR3 is TGTGCCAGCAGTACCAAGCGGGGGGAGCTTCGAGGAAACATTCAGTACTTC.

CDR3 coding DNA: TGTGCCAGCAGGACTGGACAGCTCTACGAGCAGTACTTC. Its protein is CASRTGQLYEQYF. The chain joins TRBV28 to TRBJ2-7, with a weak D call TRBD1 (6 bases). V was shortened by 6 bases and J by 3 bases, with 12 bases between the two germline ends. The germline gives CDR1 MDHEN, CDR2 SYDVKM. The CDR3 totals 13 residues.

This clone was seen a handful of times. The chain employs TRBV29-1 and TRBJ2-7, with unresolved D. Trimming removed 6 bases at V and 0 bases at J, with 9 bases between. From germline, CDR1 is SQVTM and CDR2 ANQGSEA. CDR3 size: 12 residues. The CDR3 nucleotides are TGCAGCGTCCCCTCGAGCTCCTACGAGCAGTACTTC. The encoded protein is CSVPSSSYEQYF.

In this sample, this clone turned up a few times. Its ends do not fully match the called genes, so a read error is possible. The V and J genes are TRBV7-7 and TRBJ2-5; 9 bases match TRBD1. CDR1 and CDR2 from the germline V gene are SSHAT and FNYEAQ (reference sequence). This CDR3 region has 15 residues. This chain's CDR3 is CASSLDRGDGETQYF. In nucleotides, the CDR3 is TGTGCTAGCAGCTTGGACAGGGGAGATGGGGAGACCCAGTACTTC.

This clone came up a few times. CDR3 sequence: CASSLALALDTQYF. CDR3 DNA: TGTGCCAGCAGCTTAGCGCTCGCTCTAGATACGCAGTATTTT. This chain connects TRBV7-2 to TRBJ2-3, with D unresolved. Germline values: CDR1 SGHTA, CDR2 FQGNSA. V lost 0 bases, J lost 5 bases, and 9 bases lay in between. The CDR3 has 14 residues.

J is TRBJ2-1 and V is TRBV19; 7 nucleotides agree with TRBD1. CDR3 size: 13 residues. V shed 7 bases and J 4 bases; nucleotides not matched to a gene: 4. Looked up from germline, CDR1 is LNHDA and CDR2 is SQIVND (reference sequence). CDR3 amino acids: CASTGTAYNEQFF. CDR3 sequence (DNA): TGTGCCAGTACCGGGACAGCTTACAATGAGCAGTTCTTC.

The table lists this clone with a few counts. The chain couples TRBV7-2 to TRBJ2-5; TRBD2 agrees at 9 bases. The CDR3 sequence is 15 residues long. Trimming at V came to 4 bases and at J to 4 bases, leaving 7 bases not matched to a gene. Per germline, CDR1 SGHTA and CDR2 FQGNSA. This chain's CDR3 is CASSSQAGGRETQYF. The CDR3, as DNA: TGTGCCAGCAGCTCCCAGGCGGGGGGGCGAGAGACCCAGTACTTC.

This clone was recorded only once. This sequence joins TRBV7-8 and TRBJ2-3, with D tentatively TRBD1 or TRBD2 (5 bases each). V was trimmed by 3 bases and J by 2 bases, leaving 15 bases between them. CDR3 length: 16 amino acids. Germline CDR1 is SGHVS and CDR2 is FQNEAQ. This CDR3 reads CASSFPGDGYTDTQYF. CDR3 in DNA: TGTGCCAGCAGCTTCCCTGGGGACGGATACACAGATACGCAGTATTTT.

On this clone: Distinct nucleotide sequences in the sample also encode this CDR3. This chain connects TRBV7-2 to TRBJ2-1; the D is unclear. This CDR3 region has 12 residues. Germline V gene sequence: CDR1 SGHTA, CDR2 FQGNSA. The V end lost 3 bases, the J end lost 5 bases, and 5 bases lay between the germline ends. DNA for the CDR3: TGTGCCAGCAGCTTTAGCCACAATGAGCAGTTCTTC. Translation gives CASSFSHNEQFF.

The chain has TRBV19 and TRBJ2-1; 11 bases agree with TRBD2. The V and J ends lost 6 bases and 10 bases, in that order; junction bases with no gene match: 14. The CDR3 is 16 amino acids. Germline CDR1 LNHDA, CDR2 SQIVND (reference sequence). CDR3 coding DNA: TGTGCCAGTAGGATGGGATATAGCGGGGGGGTCCGGGAGCAGTTCTTC. Protein: CASRMGYSGGVREQFF. The full variable domain, its missing parts supplied by reference TRBV19 and TRBJ2-1, is DGGITQSPKYLFRKEGQNVTLSCEQNLNHDAMYWYRQDPGQGLRLIYYSQIVNDFQKGDIAEGYSVSREKKESFPLTVTSAQKNPTAFYLCASRMGYSGGVREQFFGPGTRLTVL.

This clone has more than one count but fewer than ten. The J gene is TRBJ1-6, the V gene TRBV30, with D uncertain. This CDR3 is built from 16 residues. Trimming took 0 bases from V and 5 from J, leaving 14 bases between them. Germline CDR1 is GTSNPN and CDR2 is SVGIG (reference sequence). CDR3 bases: TGTGCCTGGAGTGTACAAAGTCCCCAGGATAATTCACCCCTCCACTTT. Translated, it gives CAWSVQSPQDNSPLHF.

This clone turned up a few times. The J gene is TRBJ1-3, the V gene TRBV30; unclear D gene. Per the germline V gene, CDR1 is GTSNPN and CDR2 is SVGIG (reference sequence). Trimming took off 4 bases at V and 0 bases at J, with 10 bases between the two ends. This CDR3 region has 14 residues. CDR3 nucleotide sequence: TGTGCCTGGACAACAGTCAGCTCTGGAAACACCATATATTTT. As protein: CAWTTVSSGNTIYF.

The rearrangement links TRBV29-1 to TRBJ2-5; 8 bases align to TRBD1. CDR1 SQVTM and CDR2 ANQGSEA come from the germline V gene. The CDR3 totals 12 residues. V lost 5 bases and J lost 2; bases outside the gene matches: 1. The CDR3 region is CSVRTGQETQYF. CDR3 DNA sequence: TGCAGCGTTCGGACAGGGCAAGAGACCCAGTACTTC.

This clone turned up a few times. The chain combines TRBV5-1 with TRBJ2-1; perhaps TRBD2 as D (6 bases). The CDR3 extends over 14 amino acids. Germline assignment: CDR1 SGHRS and CDR2 YFSETQ. V lost 4 bases to trimming and J lost 9 bases, with 17 bases between them. The chain's CDR3 is CASSGDGGLGEQFF. In nucleotides, the CDR3 is TGCGCCAGCAGCGGAGATGGGGGGTTAGGTGAGCAGTTCTTC.